The 20 T cell receptor beta chains below all came from one sample that was sequenced in a study of CD8 T cells in ankylosing spondylitis. TCRdb analysed the 5' RACE reads with MiXCR anew, one entry per CDR3 protein. The table has some 95,000 distinct CDR3 sequences, about 8.1% seen once; the top ten hold over 4.5%. Sequencing input: blood, either unsorted or a sorted T cell fraction (not recorded which). These receptors originate from a male donor with ankylosing spondylitis or in good health (not recorded which).

This clonotype was seen at least ten times. This chain connects TRBV6-1 to TRBJ2-4; 7 nucleotides match TRBD1. The CDR3 has 15 residues. V lost 5 bases, J lost 7 bases, and 11 bases stayed unmatched. Germline values: CDR1 MNHNS, CDR2 SASEGT. CDR3: CASSPLETGANIQYF. The DNA of the CDR3 is TGTGCCAGCAGTCCGCTCGAAACAGGGGCTAACATTCAGTACTTC.

This clonotype was seen many times. The V gene is TRBV6-1, the J gene TRBJ1-5, with 9 bases that match TRBD1. This CDR3 comprises 14 residues. V dropped 4 bases and J dropped 6; count of bases not matched to a gene: 4. Germline CDR1 reads MNHNS; CDR2 reads SASEGT. The CDR3 loop reads CASSGTGGGQPQHF. In nucleotides, the CDR3 is TGTGCCAGCAGTGGCACAGGGGGCGGTCAGCCCCAGCATTTT.

This clonotype was picked up many times. The chain recombines TRBV11-2 with TRBJ2-3; weak D call: TRBD1 (7 bases). The CDR3 loop spans 16 amino acids. Trimming pared 6 bases from V and 4 bases from J, leaving 20 bases between. CDR1 and CDR2 from the germline V gene are SGHAT and FQNNGV. CDR3 in amino acids: CASRQTRGARADTQYF. For the CDR3, the DNA is TGTGCCAGCAGACAAACCAGGGGGGCTCGTGCAGATACGCAGTATTTT.

The table lists this clonotype with many counts. The V and J genes are TRBV9 and TRBJ2-7; 11 positions match TRBD1. This CDR3 contains 15 residues. Germline values: CDR1 SGDLS, CDR2 YYNGEE. Germline trimming cut 3 bases from V and 6 bases from J; bases unmatched to any gene: 8. The chain's CDR3 is CASSAVAGTGGEQYF. The CDR3 DNA is TGTGCCAGCAGCGCGGTGGCCGGGACAGGGGGCGAGCAGTACTTC.

Many counts were recorded for this clonotype. CDR3 sequence reads: CAISEPERGSYEQYF. DNA of the CDR3: TGTGCCATCAGTGAGCCGGAGCGGGGGTCCTACGAGCAGTACTTC. The V call is TRBV10-3, the J call TRBJ2-7, with 8 bases matching TRBD2. CDR3 length: 15 residues. Germline CDR1 and CDR2: ENHRY and SYGVKD. Germline trimming cut 2 bases from V and 1 base from J; bases unmatched to any gene: 4.

This clonotype has ten or more counts. The gene calls are TRBV4-2 and TRBJ2-2, with D tentatively TRBD1 (8 bases). The V end was cut by 1 base, the J end by 1 base, with 16 bases between. This CDR3 spans 18 amino acids. The germline V gene has CDR1 LGHNA and CDR2 YNFKEQ. CDR3 sequence: CASSQGQQGGGNTGELFF. CDR3 nucleotides: TGTGCCAGCAGCCAAGGGCAACAGGGGGGGGGGAACACCGGGGAGCTGTTTTTT.

This clonotype was found many times. The chain joins TRBV10-3 to TRBJ2-2; weak D call: TRBD2 (5 bases). In germline, CDR1 is ENHRY, CDR2 SYGVKD. V gave up 0 bases and J gave up 0 bases, with 5 bases separating them. The CDR3 is made up of 15 amino acids. The CDR3 sequence: CAISESAANTGELFF. The CDR3 nucleotides are TGTGCCATCAGTGAGTCAGCGGCGAACACCGGGGAGCTGTTTTTT.

This clonotype was seen many times. The chain links TRBV20-1 to TRBJ2-7, with 11 nucleotides matching TRBD2. V gave up 6 bases and J gave up 6 bases; unmatched junction bases: 13. CDR3 length: 15 residues. The germline CDR1 and CDR2 sequences are DFQATT and SNEGSKA (reference sequence). The DNA for the CDR3 is TGCAGTGCACCCGGGGTAGCGGGGGGGCTCGGCGAGCAGTACTTC. It encodes CSAPGVAGGLGEQYF.

This clonotype was found many times. This chain joins TRBV5-6 and TRBJ1-2, with a weak D call TRBD1 (6 bases). The CDR3 is made up of 13 amino acids. The V gene's germline CDR1 is SGHDT and CDR2 YYEEEE. V lost 4 bases and J lost 4, with 11 bases in between. The chain's CDR3 is CASSLQGFYGYTF. DNA for the CDR3: TGTGCCAGCAGCCTACAGGGTTTCTATGGCTACACCTTC.

This clonotype turned up a few times. The rearrangement links TRBV20-1 to TRBJ2-1, with TRBD1 matching over 8 bases. Germline V gene lookup returns CDR1 DFQATT and CDR2 SNEGSKA (reference sequence). The CDR3 runs 14 residues. Trimming at V came to 5 bases and at J to 5 bases, leaving 8 bases not matched to a gene. The CDR3 bases are TGCAGTGCTTTCGGACAGGGATCAAACAATGAGCAGTTCTTC. Residues: CSAFGQGSNNEQFF.

A note on this clonotype: A much more abundant neighbour one base away suggests this may be a read error. The chain links TRBV5-6 to TRBJ1-1; D not resolved. The CDR3 has 14 residues. The V end was cut by 2 bases, the J end by 4 bases, with 12 bases between. Per germline, CDR1 SGHDT and CDR2 YYEEEE. The CDR3 spells CASSFQAMSTEAFF. The DNA of the CDR3 is TGTGCCAGCAGCTTCCAGGCGATGAGCACTGAAGCTTTCTTT.

The CDR3 region is CASSREPESSGNTIYF. CDR3 DNA sequence: TGTGCCAGCAGCAGGGAACCTGAAAGCTCTGGAAACACCATATATTTT. The gene calls are TRBV7-2 and TRBJ1-3; D gene ambiguous. The germline V and J ends were trimmed by 5 bases and 0 bases, with 14 bases remaining between them. CDR1 and CDR2 from the germline V gene are SGHTA and FQGNSA. The CDR3 totals 16 residues.

This clonotype has at least ten counts. The chain has TRBV19 and TRBJ2-2; D is uncertain. There are 12 residues in the CDR3. Germline values: CDR1 LNHDA, CDR2 SQIVND (reference sequence). Here the CDR3 reads CASQTRTGELFF. CDR3 coding DNA: TGTGCTTCCCAAACGCGGACCGGGGAGCTGTTTTTT.

This clonotype has a count of ten or more. V gene TRBV28 combines with J gene TRBJ2-3; a weak D match, TRBD2 (6 bases). Germline V gene sequence: CDR1 MDHEN, CDR2 SYDVKM. This CDR3 spans 16 amino acids. V was cut by 6 bases and J by 0 bases, with 16 bases left in between. The CDR3 DNA is TGTGCCAGCAGAGATAGGGACTCATTGAGCACAGATACGCAGTATTTT. Its translation: CASRDRDSLSTDTQYF.

In its sample, this clonotype was seen many times. The chain's CDR3 is CASSLAGPGTPLHF. CDR3 in DNA: TGCGCCAGCAGCTTGGCCGGGCCCGGGACACCCCTCCACTTT. The chain has TRBV5-1 and TRBJ1-6; D uncertain. CDR3 length equals 14 residues. Germline V lookup: CDR1 SGHRS, CDR2 YFSETQ. Trimming removed 0 bases from V and 11 bases from J, with 12 bases in between.

Many counts were recorded for this clonotype. V usage is TRBV5-1 and J usage is TRBJ2-2; D is unclear. This CDR3 spans 15 amino acids. V gave up 0 bases and J gave up 1 base, with 7 bases separating them. From germline, CDR1 is SGHRS and CDR2 YFSETQ. The CDR3 region has the DNA TGCGCCAGCAGCTTGGGTCCCGGGAACACCGGGGAGCTGTTTTTT. Translation gives CASSLGPGNTGELFF. The full variable domain, in which reference TRBV5-1 and TRBJ2-2 provide the parts outside the CDR3, is KAGVTQTPRYLIKTRGQQVTLSCSPISGHRSVSWYQQTPGQGLQFLFEYFSETQRNKGNFPGRFSGRQFSNSRSEMNVSTLELGDSALYLCASSLGPGNTGELFFGEGSRLTVL.

The table lists this clonotype with many counts. The chain employs TRBV6-5 and TRBJ1-4; weak D call: TRBD1 (6 bases). Trimming stripped 5 bases from V and 5 bases from J, with 15 bases between. There are 15 residues in the CDR3. Germline V gene sequence: CDR1 MNHEY, CDR2 SVGAGI. CDR3 bases: TGTGCCAGCAGTAGCACCGGGAGGGGGAATGAAAAACTGTTTTTT. This gives the protein CASSSTGRGNEKLFF.

This clonotype was recorded many times. The rearrangement links TRBV7-3 to TRBJ2-7; either TRBD1 or TRBD2 may fit D (5 bases each). CDR1 SGHTA and CDR2 FQGTGA come from the germline V gene. V lost 4 bases, J lost 6 bases, and 19 bases lay in between. The CDR3 consists of 15 residues. As DNA, the CDR3 is TGTGCCAGCAGCTCCACGGGGACGGTGGCTCGCGAGCAGTACTTC. It specifies CASSSTGTVAREQYF.

This clonotype was detected many times. This chain links TRBV11-2 with TRBJ2-2; D is possibly TRBD1 (6 bases). Germline V gene sequence: CDR1 SGHAT, CDR2 FQNNGV. Trimming shortened V by 4 bases and J by 1 base, and 16 bases separated the two germline ends. This CDR3 spans 17 amino acids. CDR3 in DNA: TGTGCCAGCAGCTCCTTCCTGCAACAGGGGAACACCGGGGAGCTGTTTTTT. Its protein product is CASSSFLQQGNTGELFF.

This clonotype was recorded many times. The chain couples TRBV5-1 to TRBJ1-1, with D perhaps TRBD1 (5 bases). Looked up from germline, CDR1 is SGHRS and CDR2 is YFSETQ. Trimming cost V 3 bases and J 5 bases, with 14 bases left between them. This CDR3 region has 14 residues. The CDR3 protein is CASSYDGGGTEAFF. DNA for the CDR3: TGCGCCAGCAGCTATGATGGGGGGGGGACTGAAGCTTTCTTT.